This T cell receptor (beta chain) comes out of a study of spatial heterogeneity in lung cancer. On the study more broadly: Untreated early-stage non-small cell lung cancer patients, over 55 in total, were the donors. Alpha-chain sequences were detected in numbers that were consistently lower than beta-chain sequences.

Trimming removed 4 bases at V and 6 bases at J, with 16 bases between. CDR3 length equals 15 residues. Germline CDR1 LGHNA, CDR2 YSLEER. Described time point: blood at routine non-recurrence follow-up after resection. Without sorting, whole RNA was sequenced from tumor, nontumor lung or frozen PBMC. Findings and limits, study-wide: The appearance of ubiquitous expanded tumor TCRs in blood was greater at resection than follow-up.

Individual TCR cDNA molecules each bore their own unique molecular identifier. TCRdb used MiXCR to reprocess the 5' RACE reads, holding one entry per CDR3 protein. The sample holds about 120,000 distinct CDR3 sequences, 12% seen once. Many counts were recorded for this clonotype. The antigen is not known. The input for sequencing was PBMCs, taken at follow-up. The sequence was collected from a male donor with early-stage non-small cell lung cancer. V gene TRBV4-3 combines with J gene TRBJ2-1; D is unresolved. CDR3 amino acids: CASSLLYKDLNEQFF. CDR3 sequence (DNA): TGCGCCAGCAGCCTTCTCTACAAGGACCTCAATGAGCAGTTCTTC.